This passage covers 23 T cell receptor beta chains from one sample sequenced in a study of immune evolution from preneoplasia to lung adenocarcinoma. TCRdb's table, derived via immunoSEQ multiplex PCR, lists solely in-frame clones and lacks some. The sample has 4,800 or so clones; around 77% are singletons. The sequencing input was FFPE minimally invasive lung adenocarcinoma tissue. These receptors were taken from a person between 55 and 80 years old with lung adenocarcinoma.

This clone was seen a few times. The chain recombines TRBV18 with TRBJ2-2; D ambiguous. The CDR3 totals 11 residues. The germline V gene encodes CDR1 KGHSH and CDR2 LQKENI. V was shortened by 5 bases and J by 6 bases, with 4 bases between the two germline ends. CDR3 in DNA: TGTGCCAGCTCAGAATCCGGGGAGCTGTTTTTT. Amino acids: CASSESGELFF.

The V and J genes are TRBV4-1 and TRBJ2-4, with D tentatively TRBD1 (6 bases). Germline V lookup: CDR1 MGHRA, CDR2 YSYEKL. CDR3 length: 16 residues. V was pared by 4 bases and J by 1 base, with 14 bases between. The CDR3 sequence is CASSPSGGRAKNIQYF. CDR3 nucleotide sequence: TGCGCCAGCAGCCCCTCTGGGGGCAGGGCCAAAAACATTCAGTACTTC.

The chain couples TRBV30 to TRBJ2-3; 8 bases agree with TRBD2. After removal of 4 bases from V and 4 bases from J, the junction contained 13 bases not matched to a gene. Germline CDR1 reads GTSNPN; CDR2 reads SVGIG (reference sequence). CDR3 length equals 16 residues. CDR3 residues: CAWNLITGGRADTQYF. CDR3 coding DNA: TGTGCCTGGAACCTCATCACGGGAGGGCGGGCAGATACGCAGTATTTT.

V is TRBV11-3 and J is TRBJ2-1, with TRBD2 matching 9 bases. The V and J ends lost 0 bases and 7 bases, in that order; junction bases with no gene match: 1. This CDR3 contains 14 residues. Germline loops: CDR1 SGHNT, CDR2 YENEEA. In nucleotides, the CDR3 is TGTGCCAGCAGCTTAGACGCGGGGGGGAATGAGCAGTTCTTC. It translates to CASSLDAGGNEQFF.

In this sample, this clone turned up once. CDR3: CASSSGLAGGPNLYEQYF. CDR3 DNA sequence: TGCGCCAGCAGCTCGGGACTAGCGGGAGGGCCGAACCTCTACGAGCAGTACTTC. This rearrangement joins TRBV5-1 to TRBJ2-7, with TRBD2 matching 16 bases. Germline V gene data show CDR1 as SGHRS and CDR2 as YFSETQ. Trimming removed 3 bases from V and 3 bases from J; junction bases left unmatched: 9. CDR3 length: 18 amino acids.

The chain combines TRBV29-1 with TRBJ2-1, with D possibly matching TRBD2 (6 bases). CDR1 SQVTM and CDR2 ANQGSEA come from the germline V gene. The germline V and J ends were trimmed by 7 bases and 5 bases, with 12 bases remaining between them. The CDR3 contains 12 residues. This CDR3 reads CSGTGVHNEQFF. In DNA form, the CDR3 reads TGCAGCGGGACGGGAGTCCACAATGAGCAGTTCTTC.

This chain uses TRBV9 with TRBJ2-1; TRBD2 matches at 12 bases. The V and J ends lost 3 bases and 7 bases, in that order; junction bases with no gene match: 5. CDR1 is SGDLS, CDR2 YYNGEE, per germline. The CDR3 loop spans 15 amino acids. This chain's CDR3 is CASSASGGATNEQFF. CDR3 nucleotides: TGTGCCAGCAGCGCTAGCGGGGGGGCCACAAATGAGCAGTTCTTC.

The chain combines TRBV11-2 with TRBJ2-1; D remains ambiguous. Trimming removed 5 bases from V and 8 bases from J, with 19 bases in between. This CDR3 has 15 residues. CDR1 SGHAT and CDR2 FQNNGV come from the germline V gene. The CDR3 here is CASSPSPASWHEQFF. The CDR3 coding sequence is TGTGCCAGCAGCCCATCACCCGCCTCCTGGCATGAGCAGTTCTTC.

The rearrangement links TRBV4-1 to TRBJ1-4, with TRBD1 identical over 10 bases. Germline V gene lookup returns CDR1 MGHRA and CDR2 YSYEKL. With 2 bases clipped from V and 10 bases from J, the junction kept 13 bases outside the gene matches. The CDR3 has 17 residues. CDR3 protein: CASSQQPGQGQKGKLFF. The CDR3 coding sequence is TGCGCCAGCAGCCAACAACCGGGACAGGGGCAAAAAGGAAAACTGTTTTTT.

This clone is a singleton in its sample. This chain links TRBV29-1 with TRBJ2-7, with a tentative D call TRBD2 (7 bases). Trimming took 5 bases from V and 2 from J, leaving 25 bases between them. The CDR3 runs 17 residues. From germline, CDR1 is SQVTM and CDR2 ANQGSEA. The CDR3 loop is CSVLYEGRGTITYEQYF. The CDR3 DNA reads as TGCAGCGTTTTATACGAAGGGAGGGGGACAATAACCTACGAGCAGTACTTC.

The gene calls are TRBV6-6 and TRBJ1-2, with TRBD1 as a possible D gene (5 bases). Germline V gene lookup returns CDR1 MNHNY and CDR2 SVGAGI (reference sequence). V dropped 3 bases and J dropped 6 bases, with 8 bases sitting between them. The CDR3 loop spans 12 amino acids. The CDR3 region is CASSYSGNGYTF. As DNA, the CDR3 is TGTGCCAGCAGTTATTCAGGGAATGGCTACACCTTC.

This clone has only one observation. V gene TRBV19 combines with J gene TRBJ2-1; the D is unclear. Per germline, CDR1 LNHDA and CDR2 SQIVND (reference sequence). The CDR3 covers 11 residues. The V and J ends lost 3 bases and 6 bases respectively, with 3 bases between them. The CDR3 DNA reads as TGTGCCAGTAGTATCTTCAATGAGCAGTTCTTC. Translation gives CASSIFNEQFF. The complete variable domain, with remaining parts taken from reference TRBV19 and TRBJ2-1, reads DGGITQSPKYLFRKEGQNVTLSCEQNLNHDAMYWYRQDPGQGLRLIYYSQIVNDFQKGDIAEGYSVSREKKESFPLTVTSAQKNPTAFYLCASSIFNEQFFGPGTRLTVL.

Comments on this clone: Other DNA variants within this sample encode the same CDR3. V usage is TRBV5-4 and J usage is TRBJ2-7; D is perhaps TRBD1 or TRBD2 (5 bases each). This CDR3 has 13 amino acids. The ends were cut back, 9 bases at V and 2 bases at J, with 15 bases in the middle. The germline V gene has CDR1 SGHNT and CDR2 YYREEE (reference sequence). The CDR3 protein is CAIREGPAYEQYF. The CDR3 DNA is TGTGCCATCCGAGAGGGGCCCGCCTACGAGCAGTACTTC.

V is TRBV30 and J is TRBJ1-2; TRBD1 matches 7 bases. The V segment lost 1 base and the J segment 2 bases; nucleotides outside the gene matches: 13. Germline lookup yields CDR1 GTSNPN and CDR2 SVGIG (reference sequence). The CDR3 is 17 amino acids. The CDR3 reads CAWSDRGGRARNYGYTF. The DNA of the CDR3 is TGTGCCTGGAGTGATCGAGGGGGCAGGGCGAGGAACTATGGCTACACCTTC. The whole variable domain, filled in from reference TRBV30 and TRBJ1-2, reads SQTIHQWPATLVQPVGSPLSLECTVEGTSNPNLYWYRQAAGRGLQLLFYSVGIGQISSEVPQNLSASRPQDRQFILSSKKLLLSDSGFYLCAWSDRGGRARNYGYTFGSGTRLTVV.

This clone was detected once. The rearrangement uses TRBV6-1 and TRBJ1-2; D gene unclear. Deletions cut 2 bases from V and 4 bases from J, with 8 bases between. Germline-derived CDR1 and CDR2 are MNHNS and SASEGT. The CDR3 is 13 amino acids. The CDR3 DNA reads as TGTGCCAGCAGTGAAAGGGAGACCTATGGCTACACCTTC. Translated, it gives CASSERETYGYTF.

The chain recombines TRBV28 with TRBJ2-7; D remains unclear. Germline values: CDR1 MDHEN, CDR2 SYDVKM. V gave up 4 bases and J gave up 0 bases, with 10 bases separating them. The CDR3 has 14 residues. The CDR3 loop is CASSSTRVSYEQYF. CDR3 bases: TGTGCCAGCAGTTCTACCCGGGTCTCCTACGAGCAGTACTTC.

The CDR3 sequence: CASSVSGAPDEQYF. The DNA for the CDR3 is TGTGCCAGCAGTGTATCCGGGGCCCCCGACGAGCAGTACTTC. The chain carries TRBV6-1 and TRBJ2-7; D assignment may be TRBD1 or TRBD2 (5 bases each). CDR3 size: 14 residues. Germline V lookup: CDR1 MNHNS, CDR2 SASEGT. Trimming cost V 4 bases and J 5 bases, with 15 bases left between them.

The chain couples TRBV6-5 to TRBJ2-7; 9 positions match TRBD1. This CDR3 is built from 15 residues. The germline CDR1 and CDR2 sequences are MNHEY and SVGAGI. V dropped 7 bases and J dropped 1; count of bases not matched to a gene: 8. CDR3 sequence reads: CASTPGQGQSYEQYF. The CDR3 DNA is TGTGCCAGCACCCCGGGACAGGGACAGTCCTACGAGCAGTACTTC.

There are a few counts of this clone. The rearrangement joins TRBV28 to TRBJ2-6, with D perhaps assigned TRBD1 or TRBD2 (5 bases each). Germline values: CDR1 MDHEN, CDR2 SYDVKM. Trimming pared 8 bases from V and 0 bases from J, leaving 17 bases between. The CDR3 length is 17 residues. The CDR3 sequence is CASCGDGLLSGANVLTF. The CDR3, as DNA: TGTGCCAGCTGTGGGGACGGCTTACTCTCTGGGGCCAACGTCCTGACTTTC. Drawing the rest from reference TRBV28 and TRBJ2-6, the complete variable domain is DVKVTQSSRYLVKRTGEKVFLECVQDMDHENMFWYRQDPGLGLRLIYFSYDVKMKEKGDIPEGYSVSREKKERFSLILESASTNQTSMYLCASCGDGLLSGANVLTFGAGSRLTVL.

The chain recombines TRBV7-3 with TRBJ2-3, with 8 bases aligning to TRBD2. V dropped 5 bases and J dropped 5; count of bases not matched to a gene: 12. Germline-derived CDR1 and CDR2 are SGHTA and FQGTGA. The CDR3 extends over 16 amino acids. In nucleotides, the CDR3 is TGTGCCAGCAGCCCCGTCGGAGCGGGAGTAGGAGATACGCAGTATTTT. The encoded protein is CASSPVGAGVGDTQYF.

This sequence joins TRBV9 and TRBJ2-7; a possible D gene is TRBD1 (6 bases). This CDR3 is 14 amino acids long. Germline assignment: CDR1 SGDLS and CDR2 YYNGEE. V lost 4 bases and J 3 bases, leaving 14 bases between the germline ends. CDR3 sequence reads: CASSKDSSFYEQYF. For the CDR3, the DNA is TGTGCCAGCAGCAAGGACAGTTCTTTCTACGAGCAGTACTTC.

V usage is TRBV11-2 and J usage is TRBJ2-1; 12 nucleotides align to TRBD2. This CDR3 contains 16 residues. CDR1 is SGHAT, CDR2 FQNNGV, per germline. The V segment lost 4 bases and the J segment 4 bases; nucleotides outside the gene matches: 5. In nucleotides, the CDR3 is TGTGCCAGCAGCTCGAGACTAGCGGGGGCATACAATGAGCAGTTCTTC. Translating gives CASSSRLAGAYNEQFF.

The chain uses TRBV18 and TRBJ2-2; D gene ambiguous. The germline V and J ends were trimmed by 3 bases and 2 bases, with 7 bases remaining between them. The CDR3 totals 14 residues. Germline assignment: CDR1 KGHSH and CDR2 LQKENI. The CDR3 nucleotides read TGTGCCAGCTCACCCTGGAGAAACACCGGGGAGCTGTTTTTT. Translated, it gives CASSPWRNTGELFF. The full variable domain, its missing parts supplied by reference TRBV18 and TRBJ2-2, is NAGVMQNPRHLVRRRGQEARLRCSPMKGHSHVYWYRQLPEEGLKFMVYLQKENIIDESGMPKERFSAEFPKEGPSILRIQQVVRGDSAAYFCASSPWRNTGELFFGEGSRLTVL.